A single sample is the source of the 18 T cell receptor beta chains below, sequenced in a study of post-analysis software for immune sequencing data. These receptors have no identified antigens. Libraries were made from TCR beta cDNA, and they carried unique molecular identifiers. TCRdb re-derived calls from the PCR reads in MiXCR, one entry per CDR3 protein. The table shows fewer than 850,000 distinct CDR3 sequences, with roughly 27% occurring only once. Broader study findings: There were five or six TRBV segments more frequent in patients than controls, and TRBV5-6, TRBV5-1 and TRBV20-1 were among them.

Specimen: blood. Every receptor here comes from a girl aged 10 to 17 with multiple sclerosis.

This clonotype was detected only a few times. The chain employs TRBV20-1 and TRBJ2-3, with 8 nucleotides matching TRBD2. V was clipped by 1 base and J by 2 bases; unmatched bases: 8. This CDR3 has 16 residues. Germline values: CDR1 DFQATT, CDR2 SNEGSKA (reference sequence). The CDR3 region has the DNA TGCAGTGCTAGAGCCCTCAGCGGGAGTAACACAGATACGCAGTATTTT. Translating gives CSARALSGSNTDTQYF.

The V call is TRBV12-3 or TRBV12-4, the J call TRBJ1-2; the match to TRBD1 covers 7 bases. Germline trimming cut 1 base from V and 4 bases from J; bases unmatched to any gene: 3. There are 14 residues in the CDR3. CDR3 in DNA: TGTGCCAGCAGTTTAGAGGGGGCCGGCTATGGCTACACCTTC. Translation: CASSLEGAGYGYTF.

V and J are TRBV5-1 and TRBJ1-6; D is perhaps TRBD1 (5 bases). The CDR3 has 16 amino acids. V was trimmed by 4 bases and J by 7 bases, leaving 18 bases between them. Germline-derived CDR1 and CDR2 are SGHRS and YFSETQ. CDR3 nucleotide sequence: TGCGCCAGCAGCGTGGACGGAGGGGCCAGGAATTCACCCCTCCACTTT. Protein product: CASSVDGGARNSPLHF.

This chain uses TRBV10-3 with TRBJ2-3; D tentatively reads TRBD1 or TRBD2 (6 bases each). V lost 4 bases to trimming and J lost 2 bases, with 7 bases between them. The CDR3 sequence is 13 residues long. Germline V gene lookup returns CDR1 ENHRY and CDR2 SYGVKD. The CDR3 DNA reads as TGTGCCATCAGTGGGGGGGCCACAGATACGCAGTATTTT. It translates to CAISGGATDTQYF.

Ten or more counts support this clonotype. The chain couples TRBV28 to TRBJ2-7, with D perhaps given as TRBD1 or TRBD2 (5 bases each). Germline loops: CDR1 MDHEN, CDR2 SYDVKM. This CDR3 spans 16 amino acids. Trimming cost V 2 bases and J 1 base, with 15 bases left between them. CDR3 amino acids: CASSLPPGRGSYEQYF. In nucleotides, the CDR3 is TGTGCCAGCAGTTTACCCCCAGGGAGAGGGTCCTACGAGCAGTACTTC. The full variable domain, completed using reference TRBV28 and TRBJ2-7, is DVKVTQSSRYLVKRTGEKVFLECVQDMDHENMFWYRQDPGLGLRLIYFSYDVKMKEKGDIPEGYSVSREKKERFSLILESASTNQTSMYLCASSLPPGRGSYEQYFGPGTRLTVT.

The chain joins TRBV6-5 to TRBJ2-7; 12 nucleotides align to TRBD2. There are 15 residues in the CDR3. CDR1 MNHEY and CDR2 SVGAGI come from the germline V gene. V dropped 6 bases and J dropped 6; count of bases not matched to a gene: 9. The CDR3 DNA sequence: TGTGCCAGCAGCCCACGACTAGCGGGGGAAGGCGAGCAGTACTTC. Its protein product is CASSPRLAGEGEQYF.

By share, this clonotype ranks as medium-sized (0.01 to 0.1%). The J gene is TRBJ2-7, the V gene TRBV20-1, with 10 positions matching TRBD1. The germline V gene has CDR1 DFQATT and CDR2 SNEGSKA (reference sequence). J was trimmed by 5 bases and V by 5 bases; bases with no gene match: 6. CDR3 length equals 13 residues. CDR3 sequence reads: CSAPWTGGNEQYF. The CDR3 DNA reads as TGCAGTGCTCCTTGGACAGGGGGAAACGAGCAGTACTTC.

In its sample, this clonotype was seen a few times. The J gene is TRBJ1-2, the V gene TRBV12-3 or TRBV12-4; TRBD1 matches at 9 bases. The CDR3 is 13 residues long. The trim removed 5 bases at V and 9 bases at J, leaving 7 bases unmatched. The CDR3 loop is CASSLWTGESYTF. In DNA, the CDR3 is TGTGCCAGCAGTCTATGGACAGGGGAGAGCTACACCTTC.

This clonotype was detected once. CDR3 loop: CASSIKAGNTGELFF. DNA for the CDR3: TGTGCCAGCAGCATAAAAGCGGGGAACACCGGGGAGCTGTTTTTT. The chain links TRBV7-9 to TRBJ2-2; possibly TRBD2 for D (6 bases). The germline V gene has CDR1 SEHNR and CDR2 FQNEAQ (reference sequence). Trimming took off 5 bases at V and 1 base at J, with 11 bases between the two ends. The CDR3 spans 15 residues.

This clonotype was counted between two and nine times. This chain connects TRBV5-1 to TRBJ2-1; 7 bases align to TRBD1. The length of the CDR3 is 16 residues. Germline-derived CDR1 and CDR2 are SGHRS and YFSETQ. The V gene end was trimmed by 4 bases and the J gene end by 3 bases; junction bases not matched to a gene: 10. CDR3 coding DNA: TGCGCCAGCAGCCCGGACAGGCCCAATAACTACAATGAGCAGTTCTTC. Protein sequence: CASSPDRPNNYNEQFF. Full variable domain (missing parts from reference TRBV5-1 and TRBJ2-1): KAGVTQTPRYLIKTRGQQVTLSCSPISGHRSVSWYQQTPGQGLQFLFEYFSETQRNKGNFPGRFSGRQFSNSRSEMNVSTLELGDSALYLCASSPDRPNNYNEQFFGPGTRLTVL.

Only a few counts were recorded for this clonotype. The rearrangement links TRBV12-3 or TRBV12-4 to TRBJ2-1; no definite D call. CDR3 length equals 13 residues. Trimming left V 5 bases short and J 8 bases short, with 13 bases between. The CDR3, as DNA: TGTGCCAGCAGTCAAACACGCTTGGATGAGCAGTTCTTC. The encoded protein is CASSQTRLDEQFF.

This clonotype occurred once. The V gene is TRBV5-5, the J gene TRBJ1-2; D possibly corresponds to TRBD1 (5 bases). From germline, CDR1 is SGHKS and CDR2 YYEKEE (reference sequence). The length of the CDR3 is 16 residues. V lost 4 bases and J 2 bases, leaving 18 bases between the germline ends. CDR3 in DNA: TGTGCCAGCAGCCTGGTGAGCAGGGACCTCAACTATGGCTACACCTTC. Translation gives CASSLVSRDLNYGYTF.

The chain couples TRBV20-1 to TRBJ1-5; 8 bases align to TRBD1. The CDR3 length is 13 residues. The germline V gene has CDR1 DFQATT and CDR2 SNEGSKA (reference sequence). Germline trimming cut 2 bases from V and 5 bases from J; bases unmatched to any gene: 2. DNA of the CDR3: TGCAGTGCTAGACAGGGGGCCGATCAGCCCCAGCATTTT. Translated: CSARQGADQPQHF.

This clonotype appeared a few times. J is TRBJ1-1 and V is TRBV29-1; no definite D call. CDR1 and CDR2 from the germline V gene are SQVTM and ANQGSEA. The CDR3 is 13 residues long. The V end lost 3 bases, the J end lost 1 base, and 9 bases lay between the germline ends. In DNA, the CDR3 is TGCAGCGTTGATGAGGGTGGGAACACTGAAGCTTTCTTT. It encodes CSVDEGGNTEAFF.

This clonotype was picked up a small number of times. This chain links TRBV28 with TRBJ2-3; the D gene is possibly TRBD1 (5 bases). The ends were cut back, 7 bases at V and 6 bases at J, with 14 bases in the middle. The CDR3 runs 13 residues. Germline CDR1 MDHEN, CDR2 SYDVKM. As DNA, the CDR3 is TGTGCCAGCACCATTGGGGCGTGGGATACGCAGTATTTT. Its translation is CASTIGAWDTQYF.

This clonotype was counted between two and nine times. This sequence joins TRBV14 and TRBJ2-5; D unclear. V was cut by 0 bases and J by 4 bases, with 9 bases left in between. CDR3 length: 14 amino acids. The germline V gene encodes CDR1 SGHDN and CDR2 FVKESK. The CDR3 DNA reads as TGTGCCAGCAGCCAAGATCTGGGAATAGAGACCCAGTACTTC. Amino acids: CASSQDLGIETQYF.

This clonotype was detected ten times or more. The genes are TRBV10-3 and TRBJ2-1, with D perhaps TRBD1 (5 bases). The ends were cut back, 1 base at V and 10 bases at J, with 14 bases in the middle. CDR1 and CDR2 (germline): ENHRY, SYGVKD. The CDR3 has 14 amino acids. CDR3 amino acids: CAISELGVRQEQFF. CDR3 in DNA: TGTGCCATCAGTGAGTTAGGAGTGCGACAGGAGCAGTTCTTC.

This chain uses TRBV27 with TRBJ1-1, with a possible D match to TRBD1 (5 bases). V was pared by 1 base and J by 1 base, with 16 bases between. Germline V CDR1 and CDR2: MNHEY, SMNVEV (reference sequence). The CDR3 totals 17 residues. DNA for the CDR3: TGTGCCAGCAGTTTATGGGGGGTAGGGCCGACGAACACTGAAGCTTTCTTT. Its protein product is CASSLWGVGPTNTEAFF.